What follows describes a single T cell receptor (beta chain). Original processing methods: The authors estimated nucleated cell counts from reference gene primer amplification. Here immunoSEQ multiplex PCR was the method, and the copy in TCRdb shows in-frame clones only, minus some. The DNA was the basis for D and trimming; V, J and clone size are from that table. The sample carries around 81,000 clones, roughly 78% recorded once. The CDR3 contains 12 residues. V was clipped by 7 bases and J by 7 bases; unmatched bases: 6. Germline V CDR1 and CDR2: MNHNY, SVGAGI (reference sequence). This specimen comes from a study of blood T cell repertoires in COVID-19. Background on the study: The United States, Italy and Spain provided the acute and convalescent COVID-19 samples. The analysed material was cDNA or gDNA that came from T cells, B-cell-depleted T cells, or PBMCs.

This clonotype was sampled from a human donor in a cohort sampled during active COVID-19. The sample comprised peripheral blood. The V gene is TRBV6-6, the J gene TRBJ1-2, with 7 bases matching TRBD1. The CDR3 is CASNDRDSGYTF. CDR3 coding DNA: TGTGCCAGCAACGACAGGGATAGTGGCTACACCTTC.